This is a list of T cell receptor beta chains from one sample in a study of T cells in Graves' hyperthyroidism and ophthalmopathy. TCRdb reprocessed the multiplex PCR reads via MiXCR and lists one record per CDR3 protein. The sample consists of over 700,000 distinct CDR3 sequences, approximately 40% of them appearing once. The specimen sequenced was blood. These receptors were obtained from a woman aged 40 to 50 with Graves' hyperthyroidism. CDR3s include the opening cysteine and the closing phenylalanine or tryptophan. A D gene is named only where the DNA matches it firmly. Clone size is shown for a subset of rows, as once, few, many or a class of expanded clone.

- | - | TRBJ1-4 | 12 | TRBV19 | CASAGESGKLFF | TGTGCCAGTGCAGGGGAATCTGGAAAACTGTTTTTT
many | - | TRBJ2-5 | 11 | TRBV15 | CATSRGETQYF | TGTGCCACGTCCAGAGGAGAGACCCAGTACTTC
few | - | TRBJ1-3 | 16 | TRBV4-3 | CASSQSREGSGNTIYF | TGCGCCAGCAGCCAGAGCAGGGAGGGTTCTGGAAACACCATATATTTT
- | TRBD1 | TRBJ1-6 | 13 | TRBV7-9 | CASSHRDSPLLHF | TGTGCCAGCAGCCACCGGGACAGTCCATTACTCCACTTT
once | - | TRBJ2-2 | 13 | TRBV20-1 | CSARATNTGEPFF | TGCAGTGCTAGGGCGACGAACACCGGGGAGCCGTTTTTT
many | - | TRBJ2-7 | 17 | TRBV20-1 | CSAPGPLRDLLTYEQYF | TGCAGTGCCCCCGGTCCGTTGCGGGACCTACTAACCTACGAGCAGTACTTC
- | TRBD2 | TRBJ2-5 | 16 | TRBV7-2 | CASSPGLAGGYKTQYF | TGTGCCAGCAGCCCAGGACTAGCGGGAGGATACAAGACCCAGTACTTC
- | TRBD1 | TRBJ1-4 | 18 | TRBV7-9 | CASSQGGAVVGGGEKLFF | TGCGCCAGCAGCCAAGGGGGCGCGGTGGTGGGGGGAGGGGAAAAACTGTTTTTT
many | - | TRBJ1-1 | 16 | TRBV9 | CASSSGGVAPFPEAFF | TGTGCCAGCAGCTCTGGAGGGGTTGCACCATTCCCTGAAGCTTTCTTT
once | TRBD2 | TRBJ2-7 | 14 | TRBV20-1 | CSASRAGRSYEHYF | TGCAGTGCTAGTCGGGCCGGGAGGTCATACGAGCACTACTTC
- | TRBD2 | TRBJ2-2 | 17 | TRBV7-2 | CASSQAIGTSGTGELFF | TGCGCCAGCAGCCAAGCCATCGGGACTAGCGGTACCGGGGAGCTGTTTTTT
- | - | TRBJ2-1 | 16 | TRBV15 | CATSRVDYREGNEQFF | TGTGCCACCAGCAGAGTCGACTACCGTGAGGGCAATGAGCAGTTCTTC
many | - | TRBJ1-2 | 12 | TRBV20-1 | CSANQDNYGYTF | TGCAGTGCCAATCAAGATAACTATGGCTACACCTTC
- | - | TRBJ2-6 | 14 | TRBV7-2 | CASSQGIGAKVLTF | TGCGCCAGCAGCCAAGGTATAGGGGCCAAAGTCCTGACTTTC
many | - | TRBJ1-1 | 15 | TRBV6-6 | CASSSPDHSNTEAFF | TGTGCCAGCAGCTCCCCAGACCACTCGAACACTGAAGCTTTCTTT
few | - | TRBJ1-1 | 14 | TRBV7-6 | CASNPRVGSAEAFF | TGTGCCAGCAACCCCAGGGTGGGATCCGCTGAAGCTTTCTTT
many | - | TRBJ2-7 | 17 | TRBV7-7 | CASSTSGDQIYPYEQYF | TGTGCTAGCAGCACCTCCGGGGACCAGATATACCCCTACGAGCAGTACTTC
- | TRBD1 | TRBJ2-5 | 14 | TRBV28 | CASLSSTGLETQYF | TGTGCCAGCCTATCCTCGACAGGGTTGGAGACCCAGTACTTC
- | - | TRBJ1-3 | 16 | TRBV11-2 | CASSPWVGDSGNTIYF | TGTGCCAGCAGCCCCTGGGTGGGCGACTCTGGAAACACCATATATTTT